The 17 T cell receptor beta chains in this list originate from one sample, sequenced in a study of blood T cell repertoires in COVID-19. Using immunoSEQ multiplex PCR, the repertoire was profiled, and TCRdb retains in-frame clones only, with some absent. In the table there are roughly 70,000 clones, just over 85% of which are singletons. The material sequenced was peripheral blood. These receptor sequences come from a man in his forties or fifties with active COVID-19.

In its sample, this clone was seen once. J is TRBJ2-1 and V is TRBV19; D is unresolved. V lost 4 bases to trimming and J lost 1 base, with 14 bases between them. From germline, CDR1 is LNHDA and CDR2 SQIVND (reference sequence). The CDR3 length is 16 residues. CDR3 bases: TGTGCCAGTAGTAGGAGTCAGCGTGGATCCTACAATGAGCAGTTCTTC. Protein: CASSRSQRGSYNEQFF.

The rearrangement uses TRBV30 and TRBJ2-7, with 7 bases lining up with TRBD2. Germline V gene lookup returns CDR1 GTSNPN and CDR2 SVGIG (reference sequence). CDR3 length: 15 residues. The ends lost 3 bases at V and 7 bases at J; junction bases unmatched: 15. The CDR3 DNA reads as TGTGCCTGGAGGGAGGATCGGGACGGGCGGGGGGAGCAGTACTTC. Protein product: CAWREDRDGRGEQYF.

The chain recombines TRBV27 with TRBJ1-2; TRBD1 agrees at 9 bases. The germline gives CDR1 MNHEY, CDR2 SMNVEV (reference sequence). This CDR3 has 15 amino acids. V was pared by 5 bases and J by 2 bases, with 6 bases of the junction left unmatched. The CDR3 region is CASSMGQGLNYGYTF. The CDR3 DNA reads TGTGCCAGCAGTATGGGACAGGGTTTAAACTATGGCTACACCTTC.

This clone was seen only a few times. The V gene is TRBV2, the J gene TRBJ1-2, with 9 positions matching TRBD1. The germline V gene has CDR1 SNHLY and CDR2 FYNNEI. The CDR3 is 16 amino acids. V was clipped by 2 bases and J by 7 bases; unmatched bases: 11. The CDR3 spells CASSETGGRRSGGYTF. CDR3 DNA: TGTGCCAGCAGTGAAACAGGGGGCCGGAGGAGTGGTGGCTACACCTTC.

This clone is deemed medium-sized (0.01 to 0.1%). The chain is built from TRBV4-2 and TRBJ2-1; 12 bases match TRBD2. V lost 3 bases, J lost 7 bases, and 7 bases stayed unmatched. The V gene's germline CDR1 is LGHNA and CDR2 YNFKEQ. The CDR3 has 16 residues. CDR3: CASSHRLAGDVNEQFF. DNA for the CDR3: TGTGCCAGCAGCCATCGACTAGCGGGAGATGTGAATGAGCAGTTCTTC.

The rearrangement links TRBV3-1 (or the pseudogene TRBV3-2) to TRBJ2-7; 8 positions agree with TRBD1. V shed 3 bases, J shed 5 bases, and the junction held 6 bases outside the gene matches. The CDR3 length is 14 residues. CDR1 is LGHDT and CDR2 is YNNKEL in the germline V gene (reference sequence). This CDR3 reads CASSQGQVVDEQYF. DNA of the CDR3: TGTGCCAGCAGCCAGGGACAGGTGGTCGACGAGCAGTACTTC.

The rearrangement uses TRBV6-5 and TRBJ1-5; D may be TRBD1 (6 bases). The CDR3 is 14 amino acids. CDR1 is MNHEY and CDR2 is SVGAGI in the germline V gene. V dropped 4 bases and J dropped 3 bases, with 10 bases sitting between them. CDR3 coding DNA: TGTGCCAGCAGTTCCCAGGGGCCCAATCAGCCCCAGCATTTT. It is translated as CASSSQGPNQPQHF.

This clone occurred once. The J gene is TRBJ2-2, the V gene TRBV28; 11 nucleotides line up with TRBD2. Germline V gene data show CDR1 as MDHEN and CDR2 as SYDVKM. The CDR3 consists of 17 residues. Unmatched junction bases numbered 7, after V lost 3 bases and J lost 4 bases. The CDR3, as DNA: TGTGCCAGCAGTTTGGTAGCGGGAGGGCCGGGCACCGGGGAGCTGTTTTTT. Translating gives CASSLVAGGPGTGELFF.

The CDR3 DNA reads as TGTGCCAGCAGTGGACAGGGGCAAAATCAGCCCCAGCATTTT. This translates into CASSGQGQNQPQHF. The chain combines TRBV25-1 with TRBJ1-5; TRBD1 agrees at 8 bases. V lost 4 bases and J lost 4; bases outside the gene matches: 3. The length of the CDR3 is 14 residues. Germline V gene lookup returns CDR1 MGHDK and CDR2 SYGVNS.

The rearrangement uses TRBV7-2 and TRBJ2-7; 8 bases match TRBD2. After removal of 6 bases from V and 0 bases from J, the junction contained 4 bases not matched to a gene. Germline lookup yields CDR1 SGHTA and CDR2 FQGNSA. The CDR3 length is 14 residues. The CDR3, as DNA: TGTGCCAGCAGACGGGGGGGCACCTCCTACGAGCAGTACTTC. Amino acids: CASRRGGTSYEQYF.

CDR3 region: CASSPGLAAKQETQYF. The CDR3 coding sequence is TGTGCCAGCAGCCCTGGACTAGCGGCCAAACAAGAGACCCAGTACTTC. The V gene is TRBV3-1 (or the pseudogene TRBV3-2), the J gene TRBJ2-5; 10 nucleotides align to TRBD2. CDR1 and CDR2 (germline): LGHDT, YNNKEL (reference sequence). The CDR3 spans 16 residues. The V gene end was trimmed by 4 bases and the J gene end by 2 bases; junction bases not matched to a gene: 7.

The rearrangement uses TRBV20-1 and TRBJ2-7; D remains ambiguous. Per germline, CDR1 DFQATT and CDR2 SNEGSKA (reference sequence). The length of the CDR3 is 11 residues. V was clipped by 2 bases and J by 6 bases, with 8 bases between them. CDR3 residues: CSARQVSEQYF. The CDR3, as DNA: TGCAGTGCTAGACAGGTTTCCGAGCAGTACTTC.

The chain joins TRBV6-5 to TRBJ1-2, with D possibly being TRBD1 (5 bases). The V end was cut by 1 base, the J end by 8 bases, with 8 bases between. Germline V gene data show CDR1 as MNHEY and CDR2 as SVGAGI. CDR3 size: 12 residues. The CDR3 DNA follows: TGTGCCAGCAGTTACTGGGGGGAAGGCTACACCTTC. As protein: CASSYWGEGYTF.

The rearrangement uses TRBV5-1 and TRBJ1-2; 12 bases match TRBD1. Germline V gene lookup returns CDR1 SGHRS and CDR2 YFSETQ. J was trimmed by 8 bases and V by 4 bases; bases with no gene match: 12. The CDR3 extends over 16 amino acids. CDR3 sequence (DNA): TGCGCCAGCAGCGCCGGGACAGGGGGCGCGGGTGGAGGCTACACCTTC. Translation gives CASSAGTGGAGGGYTF.

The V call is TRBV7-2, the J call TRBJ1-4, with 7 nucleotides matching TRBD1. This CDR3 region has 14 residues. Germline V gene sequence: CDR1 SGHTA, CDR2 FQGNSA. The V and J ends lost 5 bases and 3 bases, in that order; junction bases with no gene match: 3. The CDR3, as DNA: TGTGCCAGCAGCCGGGACAGCGCTAATGAAAAACTGTTTTTT. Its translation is CASSRDSANEKLFF.

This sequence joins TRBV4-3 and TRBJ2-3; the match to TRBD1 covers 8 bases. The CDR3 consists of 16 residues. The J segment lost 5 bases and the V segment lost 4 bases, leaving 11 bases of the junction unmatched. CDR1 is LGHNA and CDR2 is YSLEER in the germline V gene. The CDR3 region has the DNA TGCGCCAGCAGCCGAGGATCGACAGGGGATCTAGATACGCAGTATTTT. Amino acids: CASSRGSTGDLDTQYF.

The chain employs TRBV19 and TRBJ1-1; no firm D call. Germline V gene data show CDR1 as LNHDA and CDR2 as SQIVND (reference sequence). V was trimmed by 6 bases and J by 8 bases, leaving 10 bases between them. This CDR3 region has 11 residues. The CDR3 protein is CASSFEREAFF. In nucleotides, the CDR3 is TGTGCCAGTAGCTTTGAGAGGGAAGCTTTCTTT.